These 6 T cell receptor beta chains originate from one sample sequenced in a study of T cells in localized non-small cell lung cancer. Sequencing used immunoSEQ multiplex PCR; TCRdb keeps in-frame clones, though not all of them. Altogether over 70,000 clones are present, approximately 90% being singletons, with the ten largest covering roughly 3.9%. The sample here was PBMCs, taken before any cancer treatment. All receptors derive from a woman between 35 and 70 years old with stage II squamous cell lung carcinoma.

The rearrangement joins TRBV28 to TRBJ2-4; 10 nucleotides line up with TRBD1. Germline V gene lookup returns CDR1 MDHEN and CDR2 SYDVKM. The CDR3 spans 12 residues. V lost 8 bases to trimming and J lost 16 bases; unmatched junction nucleotides: 11. Written as DNA, the CDR3 is TGTGCCAGCCCACCTCCGGGACAGGGGCACTACTTC. Its translation is CASPPPGQGHYF. Full variable domain (remainder filled in from reference TRBV28 and TRBJ2-4): DVKVTQSSRYLVKRTGEKVFLECVQDMDHENMFWYRQDPGLGLRLIYFSYDVKMKEKGDIPEGYSVSREKKERFSLILESASTNQTSMYLCASPPPGQGHYFGAGTRLSVL.

Written as DNA, the CDR3 is TGTGCCAGCAGCGTAGGGACTAGCGGGGTCTCCTACAATGAGCAGTTCTTC. It codes for CASSVGTSGVSYNEQFF. The rearrangement uses TRBV9 and TRBJ2-1; 12 bases align to TRBD2. The CDR3 totals 17 residues. V was pared by 0 bases and J by 0 bases, with 1 base of the junction left unmatched. CDR1 and CDR2 from the germline V gene are SGDLS and YYNGEE.

This clone appeared a single time. The chain uses TRBV27 and TRBJ2-1; 10 nucleotides agree with TRBD2. The J segment lost 5 bases and the V segment lost 2 bases, leaving 12 bases of the junction unmatched. The CDR3 sequence is 18 residues long. Germline assignment: CDR1 MNHEY and CDR2 SMNVEV (reference sequence). The CDR3 here is CASSLGSGGAFINNEQFF. CDR3 in DNA: TGTGCCAGCAGTTTAGGCAGCGGGGGGGCCTTTATCAACAATGAGCAGTTCTTC.

The chain couples TRBV4-1 to TRBJ1-2; D call uncertain. V was pared by 2 bases and J by 4 bases, with 14 bases between. The germline gives CDR1 MGHRA, CDR2 YSYEKL. The CDR3 extends over 15 amino acids. As DNA, the CDR3 is TGCGCCAGCAGCCAACTGACAACCGGCTTCTATGGCTACACCTTC. Residues: CASSQLTTGFYGYTF.

The genes are TRBV29-1 and TRBJ1-2; 7 nucleotides agree with TRBD1. CDR3 length: 16 amino acids. The junction had 15 bases not matched to a gene; V was cut back by 3 bases and J by 5 bases. Looked up from germline, CDR1 is SQVTM and CDR2 is ANQGSEA. The CDR3 DNA is TGCAGCGTTGATAAAACCGGGACAGTCAGAGGATATGGCTACACCTTC. Amino acid sequence: CSVDKTGTVRGYGYTF.

With respect to this clone: Within the sample, other DNA sequences also encode this same CDR3. V is TRBV28 and J is TRBJ1-2; possible D gene TRBD1, 5 bases. Germline CDR1 is MDHEN and CDR2 is SYDVKM. The CDR3 has 11 amino acids. V gave up 8 bases and J gave up 3 bases, with 7 bases separating them. CDR3 in DNA: TGTGCCAGCCAGGGAGACTATGGCTACACCTTC. Its translation: CASQGDYGYTF.